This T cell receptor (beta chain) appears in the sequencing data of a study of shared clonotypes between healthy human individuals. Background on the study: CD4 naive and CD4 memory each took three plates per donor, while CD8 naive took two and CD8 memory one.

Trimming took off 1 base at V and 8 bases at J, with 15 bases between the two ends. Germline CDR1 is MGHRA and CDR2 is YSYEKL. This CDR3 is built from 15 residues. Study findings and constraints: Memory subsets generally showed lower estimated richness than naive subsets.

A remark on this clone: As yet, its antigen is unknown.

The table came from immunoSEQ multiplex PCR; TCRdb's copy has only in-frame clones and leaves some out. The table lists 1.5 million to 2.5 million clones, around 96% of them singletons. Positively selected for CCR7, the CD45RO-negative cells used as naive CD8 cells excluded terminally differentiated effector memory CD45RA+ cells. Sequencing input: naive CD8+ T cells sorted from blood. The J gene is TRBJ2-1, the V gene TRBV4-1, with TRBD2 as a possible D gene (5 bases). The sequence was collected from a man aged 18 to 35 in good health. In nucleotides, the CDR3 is TGCGCCAGCAGCCAAGTCGAGGGAGCCGTCCATGAGCAGTTCTTC. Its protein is CASSQVEGAVHEQFF.